Listed here are 31 T cell receptor beta chains from one sample, sequenced in a study of control samples from healthy donors and cancer patients. The protocol was immunoSEQ multiplex PCR, while the TCRdb copy is restricted to in-frame clones and leaves out a portion. The table shows about 120,000 clones, with roughly 90% occurring only once. Sequenced sample: blood. These receptors were collected from a man aged 40-49 years in good health.

V usage is TRBV5-1 and J usage is TRBJ2-2; 7 bases agree with TRBD2. Germline V lookup: CDR1 SGHRS, CDR2 YFSETQ. This CDR3 has 16 residues. The V gene end was trimmed by 1 base and the J gene end by 4 bases; junction bases not matched to a gene: 7. The CDR3 region is CASSLSGALVTGELFF. The CDR3, as DNA: TGCGCCAGCAGCTTGAGCGGGGCCTTGGTCACCGGGGAGCTGTTTTTT.

This sequence joins TRBV6-5 and TRBJ1-2; D ambiguous. CDR3 size: 14 residues. CDR1 and CDR2 from the germline V gene are MNHEY and SVGAGI. Trimming removed 2 bases from V and 5 bases from J, with 12 bases in between. As DNA, the CDR3 is TGTGCCAGCAGTTACACAGACCAGCGATATGGCTACACCTTC. This gives the protein CASSYTDQRYGYTF.

This clone came up a few times. The rearrangement uses TRBV24-1 and TRBJ1-5; 9 bases are shared with TRBD1. Germline V gene lookup returns CDR1 KGHDR and CDR2 SFDVKD. This CDR3 contains 14 residues. The V segment lost 4 bases and the J segment 10 bases; nucleotides outside the gene matches: 7. CDR3: CATSERTGVFPQHF. The DNA for the CDR3 is TGTGCCACCAGTGAGCGGACAGGGGTGTTTCCCCAGCATTTT.

This chain uses TRBV21-1 with TRBJ2-4; TRBD2, the table's D call, was not compared with the DNA. TRBV21-1 is designated a pseudogene. The CDR3 totals 20 residues. CDR3 DNA sequence: TGTGCCAGCAGCAAAGATGAAGGTGGAAGGGAGGACCTGCGCAAAAACATTCAGTACTTC. This translates into CASSKDEGGREDLRKNIQYF.

This chain uses TRBV2 with TRBJ2-3; 7 bases match TRBD2. The CDR3 length is 14 residues. Per the germline V gene, CDR1 is SNHLY and CDR2 is FYNNEI. Trimming cost V 8 bases and J 2 bases; bases outside gene matches: 7. The CDR3 DNA follows: TGTGCCAGCGTCCGAGCGGGGAACACAGATACGCAGTATTTT. This gives the protein CASVRAGNTDTQYF.

This clone was picked up one time. The J gene is TRBJ1-4, the V gene TRBV3-1 (or the pseudogene TRBV3-2), with TRBD1 matching over 8 bases. The ends lost 4 bases at V and 7 bases at J; junction bases unmatched: 8. CDR1 is LGHDT and CDR2 is YNNKEL in the germline V gene (reference sequence). The CDR3 spans 15 residues. For the CDR3, the DNA is TGTGCCAGCAGCCCCCGGGAGGACAGGGCTGAAAAACTGTTTTTT. As protein: CASSPREDRAEKLFF.

V usage is TRBV2 and J usage is TRBJ2-6; 10 nucleotides agree with TRBD1. In germline, CDR1 is SNHLY, CDR2 FYNNEI. The ends lost 5 bases at V and 2 bases at J; junction bases unmatched: 9. The CDR3 runs 18 residues. The CDR3 nucleotides are TGTGCCAGCAGTCTCTCGACAGGGGGCATCCCTGGGGCCAACGTCCTGACTTTC. As protein: CASSLSTGGIPGANVLTF.

The chain recombines TRBV20-1 with TRBJ1-4; D ambiguous. CDR3 length equals 13 residues. Trimming pared 4 bases from V and 3 bases from J, leaving 9 bases between. CDR1 and CDR2 (germline): DFQATT, SNEGSKA (reference sequence). The CDR3 bases are TGCAGTGCTACTGAAATTCCTAATGAAAAACTGTTTTTT. Amino acid sequence: CSATEIPNEKLFF.

The genes are TRBV5-4 and TRBJ2-1, with a possible D match to TRBD2 (6 bases). The CDR3 sequence is 17 residues long. CDR1 is SGHNT, CDR2 YYREEE, per germline (reference sequence). Deletions cut 6 bases from V and 0 bases from J, with 19 bases between. The CDR3 region is CASTRGGKTSSYNEQFF. The CDR3 nucleotides are TGTGCCAGCACCCGAGGAGGGAAGACAAGCTCCTACAATGAGCAGTTCTTC.

V usage is TRBV6-1 and J usage is TRBJ1-2; D gene unclear. Per germline, CDR1 MNHNS and CDR2 SASEGT. The CDR3 spans 13 residues. V lost 3 bases and J 1 base, leaving 6 bases between the germline ends. In DNA form, the CDR3 reads TGTGCCAGCAGTGAGAGGTTTAACTATGGCTACACCTTC. Its translation: CASSERFNYGYTF.

The chain is built from TRBV6-5 and TRBJ1-5; 8 bases match TRBD1. The V and J ends lost 6 bases and 5 bases, in that order; junction bases with no gene match: 9. Germline CDR1 is MNHEY and CDR2 is SVGAGI. The CDR3 contains 15 residues. This CDR3 is CASRSQGAVDQPQHF. CDR3 DNA sequence: TGTGCCAGCAGAAGTCAGGGGGCCGTCGATCAGCCCCAGCATTTT.

V gene TRBV11-2 combines with J gene TRBJ2-7; D is perhaps TRBD2 (5 bases). The CDR3 has 18 residues. Deletions cut 1 base from V and 0 bases from J, with 19 bases between. The germline gives CDR1 SGHAT, CDR2 FQNNGV. This CDR3 reads CASSLGQQPGSDSYEQYF. In nucleotides, the CDR3 is TGTGCCAGCAGCTTAGGGCAACAACCGGGATCCGACTCCTACGAGCAGTACTTC.

This sequence joins TRBV1 and TRBJ2-5; TRBD2 was called by the table and not checked on the DNA. TRBV1 is an annotated pseudogene. This CDR3 comprises 16 residues. The CDR3 reads CTSSHCRWTGQETQYF. The CDR3, as DNA: TGCACCAGCAGCCACTGTCGCTGGACTGGCCAAGAGACCCAGTACTTC.

The J gene is TRBJ1-2, the V gene TRBV11-1; D not resolved. Germline loops: CDR1 SGHAT, CDR2 FQDESV (reference sequence). Between the trimmed V and J ends, which lost 1 base and 1 base, there was a span of 7 bases. The CDR3 has 14 amino acids. This CDR3 is CASSLDPGNYGYTF. The CDR3 DNA reads as TGTGCCAGCAGCTTAGACCCCGGTAACTATGGCTACACCTTC.

The V call is TRBV27, the J call TRBJ1-1; possibly TRBD1 for D (5 bases). Germline V gene sequence: CDR1 MNHEY, CDR2 SMNVEV (reference sequence). This CDR3 has 15 residues. Trimming left V 4 bases short and J 4 bases short, with 16 bases between. CDR3 in DNA: TGTGCCAGCAGTTCCTGGACTGTGGACATCACTGAAGCTTTCTTT. Translating gives CASSSWTVDITEAFF.

Note on this clone: Within the sample, other DNA sequences also encode this same CDR3. The V and J genes are TRBV9 and TRBJ2-7; 8 bases map to TRBD1. CDR3 length: 14 amino acids. Germline trimming cut 0 bases from V and 4 bases from J; bases unmatched to any gene: 3. Germline V gene lookup returns CDR1 SGDLS and CDR2 YYNGEE. Here the CDR3 reads CASSVGQGAYEQYF. The CDR3 bases are TGTGCCAGCAGCGTAGGTCAGGGGGCTTACGAGCAGTACTTC.

J is TRBJ1-1 and V is TRBV2; D perhaps matches TRBD1 (5 bases). Germline V gives CDR1 SNHLY, CDR2 FYNNEI. Trimming left V 7 bases short and J 4 bases short, with 10 bases between. This CDR3 comprises 12 residues. DNA for the CDR3: TGTGCCAGCAATGGGGGTGGCACTGAAGCTTTCTTT. It codes for CASNGGGTEAFF.

The chain combines TRBV19 with TRBJ2-2; the D gene is possibly TRBD1 (5 bases). Germline loops: CDR1 LNHDA, CDR2 SQIVND (reference sequence). The V and J ends lost 3 bases and 2 bases respectively, with 13 bases between them. The CDR3 is 16 amino acids. The CDR3 DNA sequence: TGTGCCAGTAGTATCGGGTGGGGCACCAACACCGGGGAGCTGTTTTTT. Encoded protein: CASSIGWGTNTGELFF.

The chain carries TRBV7-9 and TRBJ2-5, with 8 bases fitting TRBD1. Germline loops: CDR1 SEHNR, CDR2 FQNEAQ (reference sequence). CDR3 length: 14 amino acids. J gave up 3 bases and V 3 bases, and 3 bases lay outside the gene matches. The CDR3: CASSFGQGKETQYF. The CDR3 bases are TGTGCCAGCAGCTTTGGACAGGGTAAAGAGACCCAGTACTTC.

The chain's CDR3 is CASSLDLGGARETQYF. Written as DNA, the CDR3 is TGTGCCAGCAGCTTAGATTTAGGAGGGGCCCGCGAGACCCAGTACTTC. The genes are TRBV11-2 and TRBJ2-5, with a possible D match to TRBD2 (6 bases). The CDR3 length is 16 residues. The germline gives CDR1 SGHAT, CDR2 FQNNGV. Trimming pared 0 bases from V and 5 bases from J, leaving 16 bases between.

This clone was counted a single time. V is TRBV19 and J is TRBJ1-5, with D maybe TRBD1 (6 bases). CDR3 length equals 17 residues. Germline V gives CDR1 LNHDA, CDR2 SQIVND (reference sequence). The V end was cut by 0 bases, the J end by 7 bases, with 19 bases between. CDR3 region: CASSIDLGGRLGQPQHF. The CDR3 region has the DNA TGTGCCAGTAGTATAGATCTAGGGGGGCGATTGGGACAGCCCCAGCATTTT.

The V gene is TRBV12-3 or TRBV12-4, the J gene TRBJ1-2, with D uncertain. Between the trimmed V and J ends, which lost 8 bases and 3 bases, there was a span of 10 bases. The CDR3 is 12 amino acids. The CDR3 reads CASAGGYYGYTF. The CDR3 nucleotides are TGTGCCAGCGCCGGTGGTTACTATGGCTACACCTTC.

The V gene is TRBV18, the J gene TRBJ2-5; TRBD2 agrees at 9 bases. With 3 bases clipped from V and 4 bases from J, the junction kept 15 bases outside the gene matches. The CDR3 totals 18 residues. Per germline, CDR1 KGHSH and CDR2 LQKENI. This CDR3 is CASSPVDSGGFYGETQYF. The CDR3, as DNA: TGTGCCAGCTCACCGGTGGACAGCGGGGGGTTTTACGGAGAGACCCAGTACTTC. The whole variable domain, filled in from reference TRBV18 and TRBJ2-5, reads NAGVMQNPRHLVRRRGQEARLRCSPMKGHSHVYWYRQLPEEGLKFMVYLQKENIIDESGMPKERFSAEFPKEGPSILRIQQVVRGDSAAYFCASSPVDSGGFYGETQYFGPGTRLLVL.

The V gene is TRBV7-2, the J gene TRBJ2-7; D not certain. This CDR3 comprises 13 residues. Germline CDR1 is SGHTA and CDR2 is FQGNSA. Trimming stripped 0 bases from V and 1 base from J, with 4 bases between. This CDR3 is CASSLAGSYEQYF. The CDR3, as DNA: TGTGCCAGCAGCTTAGCAGGGTCCTACGAGCAGTACTTC.

V gene TRBV19 combines with J gene TRBJ1-6, with 10 bases matching TRBD1. V shed 4 bases and J 10 bases; nucleotides not matched to a gene: 7. Per germline, CDR1 LNHDA and CDR2 SQIVND (reference sequence). The CDR3 sequence is 15 residues long. CDR3 sequence reads: CASSTRDRGHSPLHF. CDR3 coding DNA: TGTGCCAGTAGTACCCGGGACAGGGGCCACTCACCCCTCCACTTT.

The V and J genes are TRBV7-2 and TRBJ1-6, with D unclear. V lost 2 bases and J 4 bases, leaving 15 bases between the germline ends. The CDR3 runs to 17 residues. The germline V gene encodes CDR1 SGHTA and CDR2 FQGNSA. In DNA form, the CDR3 reads TGTGCCAGCAGCTTATTCAGGTTGGGCAGTTATAATTCACCCCTCCACTTT. As protein: CASSLFRLGSYNSPLHF.

V usage is TRBV21-1 and J usage is TRBJ2-7; the table assigns TRBD2, which was not confirmed against the DNA. TRBV21-1 is designated a pseudogene. The CDR3 covers 16 residues. CDR3 in amino acids: CASSKTPGGWGHEQYF. As DNA, the CDR3 is TGTGCCAGCAGCAAAACCCCCGGGGGGTGGGGTCACGAGCAGTACTTC.

This chain connects TRBV4-1 to TRBJ1-5; the D is unclear. The V and J ends lost 4 bases and 1 base respectively, with 17 bases between them. There are 17 residues in the CDR3. From germline, CDR1 is MGHRA and CDR2 YSYEKL. CDR3 region: CASSPSGGGLSNQPQHF. In nucleotides, the CDR3 is TGCGCCAGCAGCCCATCCGGCGGCGGTCTAAGCAATCAGCCCCAGCATTTT.

V and J are TRBV28 and TRBJ1-4; D may be TRBD1 (6 bases). Germline CDR1 reads MDHEN; CDR2 reads SYDVKM. Between the trimmed V and J ends, which lost 9 bases and 3 bases, there was a span of 14 bases. CDR3 length equals 14 residues. The CDR3: CASKGGGANEKLFF. The CDR3 nucleotides read TGTGCCAGTAAGGGGGGAGGTGCTAATGAAAAACTGTTTTTT.

The CDR3 nucleotides read TGTGCCAGCAGCCGTCGGCGAACTCCAACCTACGAGCAGTACTTC. The encoded protein is CASSRRRTPTYEQYF. The chain combines TRBV28 with TRBJ2-7; D is undetermined. The V gene's germline CDR1 is MDHEN and CDR2 SYDVKM. CDR3 length: 15 amino acids. V shed 6 bases and J shed 2 bases, with 17 bases lying between them. The full variable domain, its missing parts supplied by reference TRBV28 and TRBJ2-7, is DVKVTQSSRYLVKRTGEKVFLECVQDMDHENMFWYRQDPGLGLRLIYFSYDVKMKEKGDIPEGYSVSREKKERFSLILESASTNQTSMYLCASSRRRTPTYEQYFGPGTRLTVT.

The gene calls are TRBV24-1 and TRBJ1-5; no definite D call. Trimming left V 5 bases short and J 4 bases short, with 8 bases between. This CDR3 has 13 amino acids. Germline assignment: CDR1 KGHDR and CDR2 SFDVKD. The CDR3, as DNA: TGTGCCACCAGTGGGTCTGCAAATCAGCCCCAGCATTTT. Translating gives CATSGSANQPQHF.